Each of the 10 T cell receptor beta chains below was sequenced from the same sample in a study of cytomegalovirus exposure and HLA in healthy donors. A multiplex PCR was run with 60 Vbeta primers and 13 Jbeta primers. Sequencing was performed with immunoSEQ multiplex PCR; in TCRdb, only in-frame clones are kept and a portion is missing. This table holds 100,000 to 150,000 clones, over 9.5% found once. The sequenced sample was PBMCs. The origin of the receptors is a woman aged 18-30 years in good health and CMV-seropositive.

Only a few counts were recorded for this clone. The V call is TRBV9, the J call TRBJ2-2; the D gene is possibly TRBD2 (6 bases). The CDR3 extends over 12 amino acids. The germline V gene has CDR1 SGDLS and CDR2 YYNGEE. Trimming took 3 bases from V and 13 from J, leaving 13 bases between them. The CDR3 loop is CASSGGGDRLFF. CDR3 DNA: TGTGCCAGCAGCGGGGGCGGGGACCGGCTGTTTTTT.

For the CDR3, the DNA is TGTGCCAGCAGTTCACTAGCTTTAAGTGCCGATGAGCAGTTCTTC. Amino acid sequence: CASSSLALSADEQFF. The chain recombines TRBV6-5 with TRBJ2-1; D is possibly TRBD2 (6 bases). The length of the CDR3 is 15 residues. The V and J ends lost 4 bases and 8 bases respectively, with 18 bases between them. The germline gives CDR1 MNHEY, CDR2 SVGAGI.

The chain employs TRBV18 and TRBJ2-7, with 10 bases aligning to TRBD1. J gave up 7 bases and V 3 bases, and 6 bases lay outside the gene matches. CDR3 length: 14 amino acids. From germline, CDR1 is KGHSH and CDR2 LQKENI. The CDR3 nucleotides are TGTGCCAGCTCACCCGGGACAGGGGCGGGGGAGCAGTACTTC. This codes for CASSPGTGAGEQYF.

This clone was seen more than once but under ten times. The rearrangement links TRBV6-1 to TRBJ1-1, with 7 bases fitting TRBD1. Trimming cost V 9 bases and J 7 bases; bases outside gene matches: 17. The germline gives CDR1 MNHNS, CDR2 SASEGT. This CDR3 has 15 amino acids. In nucleotides, the CDR3 is TGTGCCAGTAAGTATGGGGGACAGCAAGATTATGAAGCTTTCTTT. This codes for CASKYGGQQDYEAFF.

This clone occurred a few times. V usage is TRBV2 and J usage is TRBJ2-3, with 8 bases aligning to TRBD1. V lost 6 bases to trimming and J lost 1 base; unmatched junction nucleotides: 9. CDR1 is SNHLY, CDR2 FYNNEI, per germline. The CDR3 runs 16 residues. The CDR3 is CASRTDRVMGTDTQYF. DNA of the CDR3: TGTGCCAGCAGGACGGACAGGGTCATGGGCACAGATACGCAGTATTTT.

This clone was seen more than once but under ten times. V gene TRBV27 combines with J gene TRBJ1-4; D is perhaps TRBD1 (6 bases). Germline CDR1 is MNHEY and CDR2 is SMNVEV (reference sequence). Trimming removed 6 bases at V and 8 bases at J, with 16 bases between. The CDR3 covers 14 residues. The CDR3 here is CASRGGGAGEKLFF. The CDR3, as DNA: TGTGCCAGCAGGGGCGGGGGCGCCGGGGAAAAACTGTTTTTT.

The gene calls are TRBV29-1 and TRBJ2-7; D remains ambiguous. Germline lookup yields CDR1 SQVTM and CDR2 ANQGSEA. Trimming pared 4 bases from V and 7 bases from J, leaving 14 bases between. The CDR3 extends over 12 amino acids. The CDR3 DNA is TGCAGCGTTGTGCCAGGTGGTTCGGAGCAGTACTTC. Amino acid sequence: CSVVPGGSEQYF.

The chain links TRBV27 to TRBJ2-2, with unresolved D. Trimming shortened V by 7 bases and J by 1 base, and 10 bases separated the two germline ends. Germline CDR1 MNHEY, CDR2 SMNVEV (reference sequence). This CDR3 region has 14 residues. In nucleotides, the CDR3 is TGTGCCAGCACCCTTGGGCGGAACACCGGGGAGCTGTTTTTT. Amino acid sequence: CASTLGRNTGELFF.

A few counts support this clone. The chain couples TRBV29-1 to TRBJ1-2; D ambiguous. Germline V gene lookup returns CDR1 SQVTM and CDR2 ANQGSEA. V gave up 0 bases and J gave up 3 bases, with 14 bases separating them. The length of the CDR3 is 15 residues. The CDR3 reads CSVEDEIHSDYGYTF. The CDR3 DNA is TGCAGCGTTGAAGATGAGATCCATTCCGACTATGGCTACACCTTC.

The chain links TRBV30 to TRBJ2-5, with D maybe TRBD2 (5 bases). V lost 5 bases and J lost 7, with 17 bases in between. The CDR3 has 13 amino acids. Germline lookup yields CDR1 GTSNPN and CDR2 SVGIG (reference sequence). CDR3 nucleotides: TGTGCCTGGGCTGACTACCCCGCTCGGACCCAGTACTTC. This translates into CAWADYPARTQYF.